Listed below are T cell receptor beta chains from one sample, sequenced in a study of a mutant IDH1 vaccine in newly diagnosed glioma. Their specific antigens are unknown. Repertoires were generated with immunoSEQ multiplex PCR, while TCRdb's copy carries only in-frame clones and drops some. The table shows tens of thousands of clones, with about 79% occurring only once. This specimen consisted of PBMCs, obtained from a glioma patient whose treatment included an IDH1 peptide vaccine. These receptors originate from a man aged 45 to 65 with glioma. The CDR3 runs from the conserved cysteine through the conserved F or W. The order of the fields is clone size, V gene, D gene, J gene, CDR3 protein, CDR3 DNA. D genes are given only for firm matches. Expanded clones are given a class, and other clones once, few, many or no size at all.

.,TRBV9,.,TRBJ2-1,CASSVLAGATYNEQFF,TGTGCCAGCAGCGTTCTCGCGGGGGCAACCTACAATGAGCAGTTCTTC
medium-sized,TRBV29-1,.,TRBJ1-4,CSVVGPDREKLFF,TGCAGCGTTGTGGGCCCGGATCGGGAAAAACTGTTTTTT
.,TRBV18,TRBD1,TRBJ1-2,CASSAQGNYGYTF,TGTGCCAGCTCAGCACAGGGGAACTATGGCTACACCTTC
few,TRBV7-2,.,TRBJ2-7,CASSRDGYYEQYF,TGTGCCAGCAGCCGAGACGGGTACTACGAGCAGTACTTC
.,TRBV28,.,TRBJ2-5,CASSRSGYQETQYF,TGTGCCAGCAGCCGGAGCGGCTACCAAGAGACCCAGTACTTC
.,TRBV27,TRBD2,TRBJ2-3,CASSSTLGGATDTQYF,TGTGCCAGCAGTTCTACGCTCGGGGGGGCAACAGATACGCAGTATTTT
.,TRBV15,.,TRBJ1-4,CATSRAGEPNEKLFF,TGTGCCACCAGCAGAGCGGGGGAACCCAATGAAAAACTGTTTTTT
few,TRBV27,.,TRBJ1-1,CASSLNRNTEAFF,TGTGCCAGCAGTTTGAACAGGAACACTGAAGCTTTCTTT
.,TRBV9,.,TRBJ2-7,CASSVGSTAHYEQYF,TGTGCCAGCAGCGTAGGCAGTACTGCTCACTACGAGCAGTACTTC
.,TRBV6-1,.,TRBJ1-5,CASALHTGNQPQHF,TGTGCCAGCGCTTTACACACGGGCAATCAGCCCCAGCATTTT
few,TRBV9,TRBD2,TRBJ2-3,CASSIIAGGPDTQYF,TGTGCCAGCAGCATCATAGCGGGGGGGCCGGATACGCAGTATTTT
.,TRBV6-5,TRBD1,TRBJ1-3,CASSATTGVNTIYF,TGTGCCAGCAGTGCTACGACAGGGGTAAACACCATATATTTT
.,TRBV5-1,.,TRBJ1-5,CASSLAPQGDRQPQHF,TGCGCCAGCAGCTTGGCCCCCCAGGGTGATCGGCAGCCCCAGCATTTT
.,TRBV6-5,.,TRBJ2-7,CASSSQIATYERYF,TGTGCCAGCAGTTCCCAAATTGCAACCTACGAGCGGTACTTC
.,TRBV29-1,.,TRBJ2-1,CSAWPSSYNEQFF,TGCAGCGCTTGGCCGAGCTCCTACAATGAGCAGTTCTTC
few,TRBV4-3,.,TRBJ1-1,CASSQDWGGRYTEAFF,TGCGCCAGCAGCCAAGATTGGGGGGGGCGGTACACTGAAGCTTTCTTT
.,TRBV6-5,.,TRBJ2-3,CASGRAGDTQYF,TGTGCCAGCGGACGGGCGGGAGATACGCAGTATTTT
.,TRBV6-5,.,TRBJ1-3,CASSYSAAGNTIYF,TGTGCCAGCAGTTACTCGGCAGCTGGAAACACCATATATTTT
few,TRBV27,.,TRBJ1-2,CASSSGEGYGYTF,TGTGCCAGCAGCTCAGGGGAGGGCTATGGCTACACCTTC
.,TRBV2,TRBD1,TRBJ1-1,CASRGTGETEAFF,TGTGCCAGCAGGGGGACAGGGGAAACTGAAGCTTTCTTT
.,TRBV18,.,TRBJ1-2,CASSPATPIGGGYTF,TGTGCCAGCTCACCGGCGACCCCGATCGGGGGTGGCTACACCTTC
.,TRBV4-1,TRBD1,TRBJ1-5,CASSQDPGQGKPQHF,TGCGCCAGCAGCCAAGATCCCGGACAGGGGAAGCCCCAGCATTTT
.,TRBV15,.,TRBJ1-1,CATSRDVGEAFF,TGTGCCACCAGCAGAGATGTGGGGGAAGCTTTCTTT
.,TRBV5-1,.,TRBJ1-1,CASSLTDPLNTEAFF,TGCGCCAGCAGCTTGACGGACCCATTGAACACTGAAGCTTTCTTT
few,TRBV30,TRBD1,TRBJ1-4,CAWISRQGDEKLFF,TGTGCCTGGATCAGTCGGCAGGGGGATGAAAAACTGTTTTTT
.,TRBV6-5,.,TRBJ1-6,CASCRDYNSPLHF,TGTGCCAGCTGCAGGGACTATAATTCACCCCTCCACTTT
.,TRBV29-1,.,TRBJ1-2,CSVEDLGAGKGSYGYTF,TGCAGCGTTGAAGATCTTGGTGCGGGGAAAGGGTCCTATGGCTACACCTTC
.,TRBV5-1,TRBD2,TRBJ2-1,CASSTSGDRNEQFF,TGCGCCAGCAGCACTAGCGGGGACCGCAATGAGCAGTTCTTC
.,TRBV5-4,TRBD1,TRBJ1-4,CASSPRDSSEKLFF,TGTGCCAGCAGCCCTAGGGACAGCTCTGAAAAACTGTTTTTT
.,TRBV4-3,TRBD1,TRBJ2-7,CASGPGQGAYEQYF,TGCGCCAGCGGTCCGGGACAGGGCGCCTACGAGCAGTACTTC
.,TRBV5-6,.,TRBJ2-3,CASSLVTGSDTQYF,TGTGCCAGCAGCTTGGTAACTGGTTCAGATACGCAGTATTTT
.,TRBV7-2,TRBD1,TRBJ1-1,CASSGQGGNTEAFF,TGTGCCAGCAGCGGACAGGGGGGGAACACTGAAGCTTTCTTT
.,TRBV19,TRBD1,TRBJ1-2,CASNERTGLVYGYTF,TGTGCCAGTAATGAAAGGACAGGCCTCGTTTATGGCTACACCTTC
.,TRBV5-1,TRBD1,TRBJ2-2,CASSPGTGLFAELFF,TGCGCCAGCAGCCCTGGGACAGGATTGTTCGCGGAGCTGTTTTTT
.,TRBV10-3,.,TRBJ2-2,CAISDRALNTGELFF,TGTGCCATCAGTGACAGGGCCCTAAACACCGGGGAGCTGTTTTTT
.,TRBV5-1,.,TRBJ1-4,CASSFEGRRAVGEKLFF,TGCGCCAGCAGCTTCGAAGGGAGAAGGGCGGTAGGGGAAAAACTGTTTTTT
.,TRBV6-1,.,TRBJ1-5,CASSESSDQPQHF,TGTGCCAGCAGTGAATCTTCGGATCAGCCCCAGCATTTT
.,TRBV6-6,TRBD1,TRBJ2-7,CASSPRPGQVYEQYF,TGTGCCAGCAGCCCCCGGCCGGGACAGGTGTACGAGCAGTACTTC